The entry below describes one T cell receptor (beta chain). No antigen is known for it. This sample was taken from a study of cytomegalovirus exposure and HLA in healthy donors. Across the whole study: Earlier findings included roughly 100 million unique TCR beta sequences obtained from approximately 170 million T cells. Points from the study as a whole: Across donors, sequencing depth was assumed by presence/absence analyses to be roughly uniform.

The CDR3 has 16 amino acids. Trimming cost V 2 bases and J 2 bases, with 12 bases left between them. CDR1 is MNHNY, CDR2 SVGAGI, per germline (reference sequence). A multiplex PCR was run with 60 Vbeta primers and 13 Jbeta primers. Profiled with immunoSEQ multiplex PCR; TCRdb holds only in-frame clones, not every one. Found here are about 120,000 clones, 79% of them singletons; the top ten hold roughly 2%. The J gene is TRBJ2-2, the V gene TRBV6-6; D is possibly TRBD2 (5 bases). This sequence was found in a man aged 18 to 35 in good health and CMV-seronegative. The sequencing sample was made of PBMCs. Written as DNA, the CDR3 is TGTGCCAGCAGTTACGCCCGGAGGACTAACACCGGGGAGCTGTTTTTT. Its translation is CASSYARRTNTGELFF.